The present T cell receptor (beta chain) was sequenced within a study of cytomegalovirus exposure and HLA in healthy donors. The germline V gene has CDR1 MNHNS and CDR2 SASEGT. The CDR3 covers 11 residues. V was clipped by 5 bases and J by 5 bases, with 7 bases between them. A few counts support this clone. The primer mix had 60 Vbeta and 13 Jbeta primers. Assay used: immunoSEQ multiplex PCR; TCRdb lists only in-frame clones, some missing. The data show about 170,000 clones, over 80% seen once. The gene calls are TRBV6-1 and TRBJ2-7; tentatively, D is TRBD1 (6 bases). This clonotype was sampled from a male donor in good health and CMV-seronegative. Input material: PBMCs. CDR3 bases: TGTGCCAGCAGTTACAGGGACGAGCAGTACTTC. Translated: CASSYRDEQYF.